This TCR beta chain came from a study of regulatory T cells in long-lasting Graves disease (dated by TCRdb to the early 2020s). Notes on the research overall: In the newly diagnosed Graves' disease group, patients had been taking antithyroid drugs for less than 3 months. The study was registered as a clinical trial and conducted in China. This study used TCR sequencing and RNA sequencing of peripheral blood to compare persistent Graves' disease patients against newly diagnosed Graves' disease patients. A total of roughly 35 samples underwent TCR sequencing: roughly 13 from persistent and roughly 20 from newly diagnosed Graves' disease patients. Results the study describes overall, beyond this receptor: As a limitation, the authors acknowledged that the small sample size may reduce accuracy. Patients with persistent disease shared more public clonotypes (about 2,500) than newly diagnosed patients did (approximately 1,000). Preferential use of TRBV28, TRBJ1-2 and TRBJ2-5 was observed in persistent disease, whereas TRBV20-1 and TRBJ2-1 were favored in newly diagnosed disease. Sequencing and analysis were restricted to the TCR beta chain. The study examined only peripheral blood because the primary lesion, thyroid tissue, could not be accessed. Compared with newly diagnosed patients, patients with persistent Graves' disease had lower TCR Shannon entropy and fewer highly expanded clones, which suggests clonal expansion.

The time point label, as the study defines it: newly diagnosed GD, antithyroid drugs for less than 3 months. For both TCR sequencing and RNA sequencing, RNA was extracted from PBMCs in TRIzol. Graves' disease was diagnosed according to American Thyroid Association guidelines. Patients were recruited from an endocrinology department in Xi'an, China. Each patient gave about 9.1 milliliters of peripheral blood, collected in an EDTA anticoagulant tube. Ficoll Paque Plus density gradient separation was used to isolate PBMCs, and no further T cell sorting was done. An Agilent 2100 Bioanalyzer and agarose gel were used to assess RNA quality, and a NanoDrop 2000 was used to measure RNA concentration. The CDR3 holds 15 amino acids from the cysteine to the phenylalanine. This entry keeps only the CDR3 DNA: 45 bases, framed from base 1. V has 6 bases trimmed and J has 2 bases trimmed; junction bases matching no gene number 9. The germline V gene provides CDR1 MNHEY and CDR2 SVGAGI.

This clonotype was counted at least ten times. Its antigen remains unidentified. Base qualities are not recorded, but no much larger clone differs from it by a single base. Libraries were constructed by multiplex PCR. TCRdb records Illumina HiSeq 4000 as the sequencer. TCR beta libraries were built with iRepertoire HTBI primers and Arm-PCR amplification of CDR3 regions. Before sequencing, the PCR products went through gel purification. As for the original processing: Gene usage analysis of CDR3 amino acid clonotypes used the 60 to 80 TRBV and some 15 TRBJ segments found across samples. COPE and FqMerger were used to merge filtered high-quality paired reads into contigs. Contigs were aligned with BLAST to IMGT TRBV, TRBD and TRBJ reference genes, and CDR3 was defined per IMGT. Clonotypes above 0.1% frequency were classified as highly expanded clones. Shannon entropy was used to measure repertoire diversity, and the Gini coefficient was used to measure V-J evenness. A clonotype was considered public if more than one individual shared it. TCRdb redid the processing of the public reads, applying fastp at Q25 and MiXCR, and retained in-frame beta chains. Entries are consolidated by CDR3 protein sequence, retaining the most common genes and DNA. The authors' filters were not applied to this entry. This sample comprises some 250,000 distinct CDR3 sequences, approximately 20% of them detected only once. 14% of the sample is taken by the ten largest.

The same specimen was also included in a second study, on T cells in Graves' hyperthyroidism and ophthalmopathy. The second paper further reports: A patient counted as having stable Graves' hyperthyroidism if no progression to ophthalmopathy occurred over 18 months of follow-up. Hyperthyroidism patients were newly diagnosed, with disease duration under 2 months, and aged 18 to 65 years. Patients with uncontrolled infections, other autoimmune diseases, pregnancy or lactation were excluded. Clinical symptoms, serum thyroxine and TRAb, thyroid ultrasound, and orbital computed tomography formed the basis for the diagnoses. The first round of RT-PCR for the TCR CDR3 was performed with the HTBI primer set and the Qiagen OneStep RT-PCR kit. Most expanded thyroid clonotypes (frequency above 0.001) were also detected in blood, suggesting blood repertoires may reflect thyroid immune responses. A 13 V-J signature model separated ophthalmopathy from stable hyperthyroidism, with approximately 87% sensitivity and approximately 81% specificity in cross-validation and 80%/75% in testing. In validation, progression to ophthalmopathy was predicted by the model with 70.59% sensitivity and around 75% specificity, a median of approximately 6.5 months before onset. To identify TCR V-J signatures that set the groups apart, the researchers used a discovery cohort of more than 95 patients, made up of 40 to 45 with Graves' ophthalmopathy and 55 to 65 with stable Graves' hyperthyroidism. An independent validation cohort of fewer than 20 hyperthyroidism patients and some 15 patients who later progressed to ophthalmopathy tested prospective prediction of ophthalmopathy. The 100 or so discovery patients were randomly divided into training and test sets at a 7:3 ratio. The study also compared thyroid tissue and blood T-cell repertoires from more than 5 Graves' hyperthyroidism patients. Once sampling was done, hyperthyroidism patients were given methimazole at a starting dose of 30 mg daily, whereas ophthalmopathy patients were given high-dose intravenous methylprednisolone. Libraries were constructed in a second round of multiplex PCR, after which size selection and purification were performed. The libraries were sequenced on an Illumina HiSeq2000 using paired-end 100 bp reads. SOAPnuke was used to process the raw data, with reads discarded if the reads contained adapters or uncalled bases, had a mean Phred below 15, or lacked an exact constant-primer or identifier match. High-quality paired reads were merged with COPE v1.2.5, and unique nucleotide sequences were defined as clonotypes. MiTCR v1.1 was used to align the clonotypes against IMGT TRBV, TRBD and TRBJ reference segments. The analysis was restricted to V-J combinations with a frequency above 0.0001, which together covered roughly 99% of the repertoires. The TCS score was defined as F50 (clonal expansion) divided by E x V (chaos), with BLOSUM62-based TCRdist calculated between CDR3 peptides within each V-J. Welch's t-statistics and random forest reduced roughly 540 V-J features to 13, which were used in a naive Bayes classifier (R e1071). Sample size was not statistically predetermined, and investigators were not blinded to group allocation. TCR Vbeta CDR3 sequencing of 130 to 150 peripheral blood samples (roughly 43 ophthalmopathy, roughly 74 hyperthyroidism and roughly 17 progressor patients) is reported in the paper.

The sequencing used peripheral blood mononuclear cells (PBMCs), collected at new diagnosis, from a patient treated with antithyroid drugs. This sequence uses TRBV6-5 and TRBJ1-2, with TRBD1 matching 7 junction bases. The source of this sequence is a woman aged 25 to 45 with Graves disease. Donor details come from another sample of the same person, matched by shared clones. This receptor carries the CDR3 CASRYRDSSNYGYTF. The DNA sequence reads TGTGCCAGCAGGTACCGGGACAGTTCCAACTATGGCTACACCTTC.